These 31 T cell receptor beta chains share one sample of origin, sequenced in a study of blood T cell repertoires in COVID-19. Libraries were prepared by immunoSEQ multiplex PCR; TCRdb keeps only in-frame clonotypes and omits some of them. This table holds about 260,000 clones, more than 80% found once. The sample was peripheral blood. These receptors were obtained from a woman aged 40 to 49 with acute or convalescent COVID-19.

This clone was detected a few times. The chain combines TRBV5-1 with TRBJ1-6; D possibly corresponds to TRBD1 (5 bases). The V end was cut by 1 base, the J end by 9 bases, with 14 bases between. The CDR3 totals 15 residues. Germline values: CDR1 SGHRS, CDR2 YFSETQ. The CDR3 loop reads CASSLQSPGGSPLHF. CDR3 in DNA: TGCGCCAGCAGCTTGCAGTCTCCGGGGGGTTCACCCCTCCACTTT.

The chain carries TRBV27 and TRBJ1-2; the match to TRBD1 covers 9 bases. This CDR3 contains 19 residues. Looked up from germline, CDR1 is MNHEY and CDR2 is SMNVEV (reference sequence). Trimming at V came to 1 base and at J to 7 bases, leaving 19 bases not matched to a gene. Here the CDR3 reads CASSLLQGATGEHQGGYTF. In nucleotides, the CDR3 is TGTGCCAGCAGTTTATTACAGGGGGCGACAGGGGAACATCAAGGTGGCTACACCTTC.

J is TRBJ2-1 and V is TRBV27; TRBD2 is a possible D gene (5 bases). The germline V gene has CDR1 MNHEY and CDR2 SMNVEV (reference sequence). The CDR3 length is 13 residues. Trimming shortened V by 5 bases and J by 5 bases, and 10 bases separated the two germline ends. The CDR3, as DNA: TGTGCCAGCAGTCCGGGGTTAAACAATGAGCAGTTCTTC. Protein sequence: CASSPGLNNEQFF.

V usage is TRBV6-5 and J usage is TRBJ1-6; D is ambiguous. Germline CDR1 is MNHEY and CDR2 is SVGAGI. Deletions cut 8 bases from V and 9 bases from J, with 14 bases between. There are 13 residues in the CDR3. The CDR3 here is CASLVRGGSPLHF. The CDR3 nucleotides read TGTGCCAGCCTAGTCCGGGGTGGTTCACCCCTCCACTTT.

This rearrangement joins TRBV6-5 to TRBJ2-7; 7 nucleotides agree with TRBD2. This CDR3 contains 15 residues. J lost 4 bases, V lost 6 bases, and 12 bases had no gene match. Looked up from germline, CDR1 is MNHEY and CDR2 is SVGAGI. For the CDR3, the DNA is TGTGCCAGCAGGGGGAGGGGTTCTAGGGAGTACGAGCAGTACGTC. This gives the protein CASRGRGSREYEQYV.

This clone was observed at least ten times. Other nucleotide sequences from this sample produce the same CDR3. The J gene is TRBJ2-1, the V gene TRBV4-2; 7 bases map to TRBD1. CDR1 is LGHNA and CDR2 is YNFKEQ in the germline V gene. After removal of 4 bases from V and 5 bases from J, the junction contained 2 bases not matched to a gene. This CDR3 has 13 residues. CDR3 nucleotides: TGTGCCAGCAGCCGAGACAGGGACAATGAGCAGTTCTTC. This sequence encodes CASSRDRDNEQFF.

The chain is built from TRBV7-3 and TRBJ1-1; TRBD1 agrees at 8 bases. The length of the CDR3 is 14 residues. J lost 4 bases, V lost 5 bases, and 6 bases had no gene match. CDR1 is SGHTA and CDR2 is FQGTGA in the germline V gene. CDR3 bases: TGTGCCAGCAGCGACAGGGGTTCAGGCACTGAAGCTTTCTTT. It codes for CASSDRGSGTEAFF.

The chain uses TRBV30 and TRBJ1-1; 8 bases agree with TRBD1. The CDR3 is 15 amino acids. V was pared by 2 bases and J by 0 bases, with 5 bases of the junction left unmatched. Germline V gene sequence: CDR1 GTSNPN, CDR2 SVGIG (reference sequence). CDR3 region: CAWSKTGALNTEAFF. CDR3 sequence (DNA): TGTGCCTGGAGTAAGACAGGGGCGCTGAACACTGAAGCTTTCTTT.

This chain uses TRBV6-5 with TRBJ1-1; the match to TRBD1 covers 8 bases. Germline V gene lookup returns CDR1 MNHEY and CDR2 SVGAGI. This CDR3 is 14 amino acids long. V dropped 7 bases and J dropped 6; count of bases not matched to a gene: 10. The CDR3 DNA sequence: TGTGCCAGCAAACTGGGGCAGGGGGCATCTGAAGCTTTCTTT. This codes for CASKLGQGASEAFF.

The V call is TRBV24-1, the J call TRBJ2-1, with 7 positions matching TRBD1. The trim removed 2 bases at V and 0 bases at J, leaving 9 bases unmatched. The CDR3 loop spans 18 amino acids. Per the germline V gene, CDR1 is KGHDR and CDR2 is SFDVKD. CDR3 DNA: TGTGCCACCAGTGATTCGGGGACAGACGGCCCCTCCTACAATGAGCAGTTCTTC. It codes for CATSDSGTDGPSYNEQFF.

J is TRBJ1-4 and V is TRBV6-5, with TRBD1 matching over 9 bases. The CDR3 extends over 14 amino acids. The V segment lost 6 bases and the J segment 7 bases; nucleotides outside the gene matches: 6. CDR1 is MNHEY and CDR2 is SVGAGI in the germline V gene. The CDR3: CASRLGQGTEKLFF. For the CDR3, the DNA is TGTGCCAGCAGATTAGGACAGGGGACTGAAAAACTGTTTTTT.

This clone was found once. This chain joins TRBV2 and TRBJ1-4; D is perhaps TRBD1 (6 bases). V shed 4 bases and J shed 6 bases, with 21 bases lying between them. The CDR3 is 17 residues long. Germline V gives CDR1 SNHLY, CDR2 FYNNEI. CDR3 in amino acids: CASSGRTLQGRDEKLFF. The DNA of the CDR3 is TGTGCCAGCAGTGGACGAACTCTCCAGGGGAGGGATGAAAAACTGTTTTTT.

This clone has just one count. The rearrangement links TRBV5-1 to TRBJ1-6; possibly TRBD1 for D (5 bases). CDR1 and CDR2 (germline): SGHRS, YFSETQ. Trimming pared 1 base from V and 9 bases from J, leaving 17 bases between. The CDR3 spans 16 residues. The CDR3 loop is CASSLRGTQGGSPLHF. Here the CDR3 DNA reads TGCGCCAGCAGCTTGCGAGGGACCCAGGGAGGTTCACCCCTCCACTTT.

This clone has just a few counts. The chain uses TRBV21-1 and TRBJ1-3; TRBD1, as called in the table, went unchecked against the DNA. TRBV21-1 is marked as a pseudogene. The CDR3 spans 16 residues. CDR3 in amino acids: CASSKAGAGGGNTIYF. The CDR3 nucleotides read TGTGCCAGCAGCAAAGCTGGGGCAGGGGGAGGAAACACCATATATTTT.

This sequence joins TRBV4-1 and TRBJ2-6; D is possibly TRBD1 (7 bases). Trimming pared 1 base from V and 0 bases from J, leaving 16 bases between. The CDR3 spans 19 residues. Germline assignment: CDR1 MGHRA and CDR2 YSYEKL. CDR3 nucleotides: TGCGCCAGCAGCCAAGGGGCGGGCAGGGGGGCCTCTGGGGCCAACGTCCTGACTTTC. Protein product: CASSQGAGRGASGANVLTF.

The V and J genes are TRBV30 and TRBJ2-5; TRBD1 matches 7 bases. The CDR3 consists of 16 residues. Germline-derived CDR1 and CDR2 are GTSNPN and SVGIG (reference sequence). Unmatched junction bases numbered 16, after V lost 4 bases and J lost 5 bases. The CDR3 DNA follows: TGTGCCTGGACGAGACAGGGAACTGGGTACTACGAGACCCAGTACTTC. This gives the protein CAWTRQGTGYYETQYF.

This clone appeared a single time. This sequence joins TRBV6-5 and TRBJ2-7; tentative D call: TRBD2 (6 bases). The V end was cut by 4 bases, the J end by 5 bases, with 15 bases between. The CDR3 loop spans 14 amino acids. From germline, CDR1 is MNHEY and CDR2 SVGAGI. As DNA, the CDR3 is TGTGCCAGCAGTTCGTCCCAGGGAGGTAACGAGCAGTACGTC. Protein: CASSSSQGGNEQYV.

This rearrangement joins TRBV11-2 to TRBJ1-6; D may be TRBD1 (5 bases). V was cut by 4 bases and J by 0 bases, with 7 bases left in between. CDR3 length: 15 residues. The germline V gene encodes CDR1 SGHAT and CDR2 FQNNGV. In nucleotides, the CDR3 is TGTGCCAGCAGCTCGGACAACTCCTATAATTCACCCCTCCACTTT. Translating it yields CASSSDNSYNSPLHF. Filled out from reference TRBV11-2 and TRBJ1-6, the complete variable domain reads EAGVAQSPRYKIIEKRQSVAFWCNPISGHATLYWYQQILGQGPKLLIQFQNNGVVDDSQLPKDRFSAERLKGVDSTLKIQPAKLEDSAVYLCASSSDNSYNSPLHFGNGTRLTVT.

The chain has TRBV10-2 and TRBJ2-3; a weak D match, TRBD2 (6 bases). The V and J ends lost 5 bases and 2 bases respectively, with 17 bases between them. The germline gives CDR1 WSHSY, CDR2 SAAADI. The CDR3 totals 16 residues. The CDR3 DNA reads as TGCGCCAGCAGTCCACTAGCAGCGGTCCACACAGATACGCAGTATTTT. Its translation: CASSPLAAVHTDTQYF.

This chain joins TRBV6-1 and TRBJ1-5; D call uncertain. From germline, CDR1 is MNHNS and CDR2 SASEGT. Trimming removed 2 bases at V and 7 bases at J, with 12 bases between. This CDR3 has 14 residues. The chain's CDR3 is CASSEQAYLQPQHF. CDR3 bases: TGTGCCAGCAGTGAACAGGCCTATCTCCAGCCCCAGCATTTT.

V gene TRBV30 combines with J gene TRBJ1-2; D is ambiguous. Deletions cut 1 base from V and 4 bases from J, with 7 bases between. The germline CDR1 and CDR2 sequences are GTSNPN and SVGIG (reference sequence). The CDR3 is 12 residues long. CDR3 amino acids: CAWSDAGYGYTF. The CDR3 DNA sequence: TGTGCCTGGAGTGATGCAGGCTATGGCTACACCTTC.

The chain combines TRBV4-1 with TRBJ1-2, with D tentatively TRBD1 (5 bases). Per germline, CDR1 MGHRA and CDR2 YSYEKL. This CDR3 is 16 amino acids long. With 1 base removed from V and 0 bases from J, the gap between germline ends came to 12 bases. CDR3 loop: CASSQVGGRTNYGYTF. CDR3 nucleotides: TGCGCCAGCAGCCAAGTTGGGGGGAGGACTAACTATGGCTACACCTTC.

The chain joins TRBV24-1 to TRBJ1-2; the match to TRBD1 covers 7 bases. The CDR3 has 12 residues. CDR1 is KGHDR and CDR2 is SFDVKD in the germline V gene. Trimming took 4 bases from V and 9 from J; bases not matched to a gene: 4. In DNA, the CDR3 is TGTGCCACCAGTGAACAGGGGAGGCGCTACACCTTC. It codes for CATSEQGRRYTF.

The chain has TRBV3-1 (or the pseudogene TRBV3-2) and TRBJ2-3; 14 bases map to TRBD2. Germline trimming cut 4 bases from V and 15 bases from J; bases unmatched to any gene: 12. Germline V CDR1 and CDR2: LGHDT, YNNKEL (reference sequence). This CDR3 is built from 15 residues. CDR3 in DNA: TGTGCCAGCAGCCGCGGGACTAGCGGGGGAGCACGTTCATATTTT. Translation gives CASSRGTSGGARSYF.

This clone was recorded a few times. The genes are TRBV6-4 and TRBJ2-3; D is ambiguous. Per germline, CDR1 MRHNA and CDR2 SNTAGT. The CDR3 is 14 residues long. V was shortened by 0 bases and J by 4 bases, with 8 bases between the two germline ends. The CDR3 DNA follows: TGTGCCAGCAGTGACTCGACCGGGTCAGATACGCAGTATTTT. It encodes CASSDSTGSDTQYF.

In this sample, this clone turned up a few times. V usage is TRBV2 and J usage is TRBJ2-7; D possibly corresponds to TRBD2 (5 bases). This CDR3 is built from 13 residues. The germline V gene has CDR1 SNHLY and CDR2 FYNNEI. Trimming pared 5 bases from V and 0 bases from J, leaving 8 bases between. CDR3 sequence reads: CASSRESSYEQYV. Here the CDR3 DNA reads TGTGCCAGCAGTAGGGAGAGCTCCTACGAGCAGTACGTC.

This chain links TRBV15 with TRBJ2-2; 8 bases agree with TRBD2. Trimming at V came to 4 bases and at J to 4 bases, leaving 5 bases not matched to a gene. Germline-derived CDR1 and CDR2 are LNHNV and YYDKDF (reference sequence). CDR3 size: 15 residues. The CDR3, as DNA: TGTGCCACCAGCATACCGCGGGGGGTCACCGGGGAGCTGTTTTTT. Translated, it gives CATSIPRGVTGELFF.

This clone was seen a handful of times. The chain combines TRBV7-6 with TRBJ2-1; TRBD2 agrees at 11 bases. V gave up 8 bases and J gave up 1 base; unmatched junction bases: 13. This CDR3 has 18 amino acids. Germline CDR1 is SGHVS and CDR2 is FNYEAQ. CDR3 sequence (DNA): TGTGCCAGCGAGATTAGCGGGGGGGCCTTAAGATCCTACAATGAGCAGTTCTTC. Amino acids: CASEISGGALRSYNEQFF.

The rearrangement links TRBV27 to TRBJ1-2; possibly TRBD1 for D (6 bases). V shed 0 bases and J shed 4 bases, with 18 bases lying between them. Germline loops: CDR1 MNHEY, CDR2 SMNVEV (reference sequence). The CDR3 has 17 amino acids. DNA of the CDR3: TGTGCCAGCAGTTTATCGGGGGGGCAGGGGCGCATCTATGGCTACACCTTC. This codes for CASSLSGGQGRIYGYTF.

The chain is built from TRBV5-1 and TRBJ2-2, with 14 bases matching TRBD2. In germline, CDR1 is SGHRS, CDR2 YFSETQ. This CDR3 is built from 18 residues. The junction had 8 bases not matched to a gene; V was cut back by 3 bases and J by 4 bases. CDR3 sequence reads: CASSSGLAGAFSTGELFF. The DNA for the CDR3 is TGCGCCAGCAGCTCGGGACTAGCGGGGGCCTTCAGCACCGGGGAGCTGTTTTTT.

The genes are TRBV5-1 and TRBJ1-1; no definite D call. The CDR3 spans 15 residues. Trimming took 4 bases from V and 1 from J, leaving 14 bases between them. CDR1 SGHRS and CDR2 YFSETQ come from the germline V gene. CDR3 coding DNA: TGCGCCAGCAGCCCAAACCTGGCAGGGAACACTGAAGCTTTCTTT. Its translation: CASSPNLAGNTEAFF.